The T cell receptor beta chain under discussion was sequenced for a study of T cell changes during pregnancy in multiple sclerosis. Libraries were prepared by immunoSEQ multiplex PCR; TCRdb keeps only in-frame clonotypes and omits some of them. The data contain about 68,000 clones, about 90% of them singletons. Sequences were derived from peripheral blood, sampled in the second trimester of pregnancy. This receptor was identified in a female donor with multiple sclerosis, enrolled in a pregnancy study.

CDR3 nucleotide sequence: TGTGCCAGCAGCGTAGCGAGTAGCGGGGACATCTACGAGCAGTACTTC. Its protein is CASSVASSGDIYEQYF. The chain has TRBV9 and TRBJ2-7; 8 bases are a match to TRBD2. Germline assignment: CDR1 SGDLS and CDR2 YYNGEE. V gave up 0 bases and J gave up 3 bases; unmatched junction bases: 8. The CDR3 sequence is 16 residues long.